This T cell receptor (beta chain) is from a study of T cell changes during pregnancy in multiple sclerosis. The table came from immunoSEQ multiplex PCR; TCRdb's copy has only in-frame clones and leaves some out. Found here are tens of thousands of clones, more than 85% of them singletons; the top ten hold over 0.25%. Germline values: CDR1 SGHTA, CDR2 FQGNSA. This CDR3 is 15 amino acids long. The ends were cut back, 1 base at V and 2 bases at J, with 11 bases in the middle. The clonotype comes from a female donor in good health, enrolled as a control in a pregnancy study. Sequencing was performed on CD4+ T cells from peripheral blood mononuclear cells, taken in the third trimester of pregnancy. This chain uses TRBV7-2 with TRBJ1-2; D gene uncertain. The CDR3 loop reads CASSLGPGDNYGYTF. Here the CDR3 DNA reads TGTGCCAGCAGCTTAGGGCCAGGTGACAACTATGGCTACACCTTC.